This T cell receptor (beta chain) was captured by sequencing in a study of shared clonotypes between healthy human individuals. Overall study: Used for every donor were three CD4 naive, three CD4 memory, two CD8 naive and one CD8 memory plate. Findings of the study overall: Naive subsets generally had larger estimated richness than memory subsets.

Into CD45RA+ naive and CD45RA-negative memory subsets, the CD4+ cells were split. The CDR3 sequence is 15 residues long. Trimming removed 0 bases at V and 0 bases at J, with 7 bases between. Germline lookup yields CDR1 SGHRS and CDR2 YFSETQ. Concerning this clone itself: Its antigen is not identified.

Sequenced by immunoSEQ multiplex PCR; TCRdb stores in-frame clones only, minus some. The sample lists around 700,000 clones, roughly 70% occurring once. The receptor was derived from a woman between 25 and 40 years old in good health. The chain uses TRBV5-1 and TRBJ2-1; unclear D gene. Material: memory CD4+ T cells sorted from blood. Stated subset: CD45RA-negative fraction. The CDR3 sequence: CASSLAPSSYNEQFF. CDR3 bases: TGCGCCAGCAGCTTGGCCCCTAGCTCCTACAATGAGCAGTTCTTC.